A single sample is the source of the 5 T cell receptor beta chains below, sequenced in a study of response to subunit inactivated influenza vaccine. TCRdb reprocessed the RT-PCR reads via MiXCR and lists one record per CDR3 protein. Of some 500,000 distinct CDR3 sequences in the sample, approximately 12% were seen once. This sample comprised PBMCs from blood, obtained roughly 48 days after vaccination. Receptors originate from a man aged 45-65 years who received an inactivated influenza vaccine.

The V call is TRBV12-3 or TRBV12-4, the J call TRBJ2-2; a weak D match, TRBD2 (5 bases). V was trimmed by 7 bases and J by 4 bases, leaving 13 bases between them. The CDR3 has 14 residues. CDR3: CASTTLTITGELFF. For the CDR3, the DNA is TGTGCCAGCACTACCCTGACTATCACCGGGGAGCTGTTTTTT.

This clonotype was seen only a few times. V usage is TRBV4-1 and J usage is TRBJ2-7; 12 bases map to TRBD2. There are 17 residues in the CDR3. Germline V gene lookup returns CDR1 MGHRA and CDR2 YSYEKL. V was pared by 4 bases and J by 5 bases, with 12 bases of the junction left unmatched. The CDR3 loop reads CASSPNTWTSGDNEQYF. In DNA, the CDR3 is TGCGCCAGCAGCCCTAATACATGGACTAGCGGGGACAACGAGCAGTACTTC.

The V gene is TRBV7-6, the J gene TRBJ2-1, with a weak D call TRBD2 (6 bases). Germline V lookup: CDR1 SGHVS, CDR2 FNYEAQ. With 5 bases removed from V and 4 bases from J, the gap between germline ends came to 18 bases. This CDR3 is built from 16 residues. CDR3 sequence reads: CASSRPGLRDYNEQFF. In DNA form, the CDR3 reads TGTGCCAGCAGCCGGCCTGGGTTGCGGGATTACAATGAGCAGTTCTTC. The full variable domain, with the rest looked up from reference TRBV7-6 and TRBJ2-1, is GAGVSQSPRYKVTKRGQDVALRCDPISGHVSLYWYRQALGQGPEFLTYFNYEAQQDKSGLPNDRFSAERPEGSISTLTIQRTEQRDSAMYRCASSRPGLRDYNEQFFGPGTRLTVL.

This clonotype was detected ten times or more. The CDR3 spells CATSGATNEKLFF. The CDR3 DNA follows: TGTGCCACCTCGGGTGCAACTAATGAAAAACTGTTTTTT. The chain uses TRBV7-8 and TRBJ1-4; D ambiguous. This CDR3 spans 13 amino acids. Germline values: CDR1 SGHVS, CDR2 FQNEAQ. Trimming removed 10 bases from V and 0 bases from J, with 9 bases in between.

The rearrangement uses TRBV11-2 and TRBJ2-2; 7 nucleotides match TRBD1. Looked up from germline, CDR1 is SGHAT and CDR2 is FQNNGV. V lost 5 bases to trimming and J lost 0 bases; unmatched junction nucleotides: 12. The CDR3 consists of 18 residues. In DNA, the CDR3 is TGTGCCAGCAGCCTACTACTATTCGGGACAGCGAACACCGGGGAGCTGTTTTTT. This translates into CASSLLLFGTANTGELFF.